The subject of this entry is one T cell receptor (beta chain). Its antigen remains unidentified. Assay: immunoSEQ multiplex PCR; the TCRdb copy retains only in-frame clones and omits some. This repertoire shows about 15,000 clones, about four fifths found once; its top ten account for 14%. Germline CDR1 is SGHAT and CDR2 is FQDESV (reference sequence). The CDR3 runs 15 residues. Trimming took 10 bases from V and 1 from J, leaving 16 bases between them. This sample is drawn from a study of somatic mutations in cytotoxic T cells in rheumatoid arthritis. Positive magnetic bead selection isolated CD4+ and CD8+ cells, and flow cytometry checked purity. Study-level findings and limits: Antigenic targets recognized by the expanded CD8+ clones remained undetermined. Rheumatoid arthritis patients showed CD8+ clonality increasing with age, unlike healthy controls. Patients with a largest CD8+ clone exceeding 20% of CD8+ cells numbered about an eighth of the roughly 65.

Sequenced: CD8+ T cells sorted from blood. The rearrangement joins TRBV11-1 to TRBJ2-2, with TRBD1 as a possible D gene (6 bases). The sequence came from an adult with rheumatoid arthritis. The DNA of the CDR3 is TGTGCCATCGTAGGGGGACAAGGGAACACCGGGGAGCTGTTTTTT. As protein: CAIVGGQGNTGELFF.